These 15 T cell receptor beta chains share one sample of origin, sequenced in a study of CD4 T cell repertoires in COVID-19. The repertoire was sequenced with immunoSEQ multiplex PCR; TCRdb's copy has only in-frame clones and lacks some. The table lists approximately 75,000 clones, about four fifths of them singletons. Sequencing used CD4+ T cells from peripheral blood, obtained after recovery from COVID-19. The receptors shown here come from a human donor who had COVID-19.

The rearrangement joins TRBV30 to TRBJ1-4; D not certain. Germline CDR1 and CDR2: GTSNPN and SVGIG (reference sequence). The germline V and J ends were trimmed by 3 bases and 7 bases, with 9 bases remaining between them. This CDR3 has 12 amino acids. The CDR3 DNA is TGTGCCTGGAGGCACGTGGGTGAAAAACTGTTTTTT. Translating it yields CAWRHVGEKLFF.

This sequence joins TRBV4-1 and TRBJ2-4; tentative D call: TRBD2 (6 bases). Germline V CDR1 and CDR2: MGHRA, YSYEKL. This CDR3 spans 15 amino acids. Trimming took off 0 bases at V and 2 bases at J, with 8 bases between the two ends. CDR3 in DNA: TGCGCCAGCAGCCAAGAGGGGGGAACCAAAAACATTCAGTACTTC. Residues: CASSQEGGTKNIQYF.

The V gene is TRBV28, the J gene TRBJ1-2; D is perhaps TRBD1 (5 bases). The CDR3 has 12 residues. Trimming left V 8 bases short and J 4 bases short, with 11 bases between. The germline gives CDR1 MDHEN, CDR2 SYDVKM. The DNA for the CDR3 is TGTGCCAGCGCCAGGGCCTCCTATGGCTACACCTTC. It codes for CASARASYGYTF.

The chain recombines TRBV6-1 with TRBJ1-2; possibly TRBD1 for D (6 bases). The CDR3 has 15 residues. CDR1 and CDR2 from the germline V gene are MNHNS and SASEGT. V dropped 6 bases and J dropped 1 base, with 15 bases sitting between them. This chain's CDR3 is CASRPTGGLNYGYTF. CDR3 nucleotide sequence: TGTGCCAGCAGACCGACCGGGGGCCTTAACTATGGCTACACCTTC.

The chain has TRBV3-1 (or the pseudogene TRBV3-2) and TRBJ2-6; no clear D. Per the germline V gene, CDR1 is LGHDT and CDR2 is YNNKEL (reference sequence). V shed 4 bases and J shed 4 bases, with 11 bases lying between them. The CDR3 extends over 15 amino acids. CDR3 coding DNA: TGTGCCAGCAGCCGCTACTCTAGGGGGGCCAACGTCCTGACTTTC. Encoded protein: CASSRYSRGANVLTF.

The chain couples TRBV7-2 to TRBJ1-2; tentatively, D is TRBD1 (5 bases). The germline V gene has CDR1 SGHTA and CDR2 FQGNSA. The CDR3 has 14 amino acids. V dropped 1 base and J dropped 4 bases, with 10 bases sitting between them. CDR3 coding DNA: TGTGCCAGCAGCTTAGGGGGCAACGCCTATGGCTACACCTTC. Protein product: CASSLGGNAYGYTF.

The rearrangement links TRBV29-1 to TRBJ1-4; D is possibly TRBD1 (5 bases). V dropped 5 bases and J dropped 8 bases, with 18 bases sitting between them. The germline V gene has CDR1 SQVTM and CDR2 ANQGSEA. The CDR3 is 14 amino acids. CDR3 sequence reads: CSVTDQGGREKLFF. The CDR3 coding sequence is TGCAGCGTTACCGACCAGGGAGGGCGAGAAAAACTGTTTTTT.

The rearrangement uses TRBV24-1 and TRBJ2-3; D is possibly TRBD1 (6 bases). Germline CDR1 and CDR2: KGHDR and SFDVKD. V lost 6 bases to trimming and J lost 2 bases, with 11 bases between them. The length of the CDR3 is 14 residues. The CDR3 DNA follows: TGTGCCACCAGTCCGGGACACAACACAGATACGCAGTATTTT. Its translation is CATSPGHNTDTQYF.

This clone was recorded only once. This CDR3 reads CASSEIRGRAEAFF. The CDR3, as DNA: TGTGCCAGCAGCGAAATTAGGGGACGCGCTGAAGCTTTCTTT. The V gene is TRBV9, the J gene TRBJ1-1, with a weak D call TRBD1 (5 bases). Trimming took 3 bases from V and 6 from J, leaving 15 bases between them. This CDR3 region has 14 residues. Germline lookup yields CDR1 SGDLS and CDR2 YYNGEE.

The CDR3 DNA reads as TGTGCCAGTAATTCAGGACAGACTCGGACTGAAGCTTTCTTT. Translation gives CASNSGQTRTEAFF. The gene calls are TRBV19 and TRBJ1-1, with D tentatively TRBD1 (6 bases). Germline loops: CDR1 LNHDA, CDR2 SQIVND (reference sequence). The germline V and J ends were trimmed by 7 bases and 5 bases, with 17 bases remaining between them. The CDR3 contains 14 residues.

The chain couples TRBV9 to TRBJ2-1; 8 bases fit TRBD2. After removal of 0 bases from V and 6 bases from J, the junction contained 11 bases not matched to a gene. CDR1 and CDR2 (germline): SGDLS, YYNGEE. The CDR3 length is 17 residues. The CDR3 spells CASSVATVAGGPNEQFF. The CDR3 DNA follows: TGTGCCAGCAGCGTAGCCACCGTTGCGGGAGGTCCCAATGAGCAGTTCTTC.

The chain employs TRBV19 and TRBJ1-2; D possibly corresponds to TRBD1 (5 bases). V lost 2 bases and J lost 8, with 12 bases in between. This CDR3 is 13 amino acids long. In germline, CDR1 is LNHDA, CDR2 SQIVND (reference sequence). CDR3 in amino acids: CASSIRAGEGYTF. CDR3 in DNA: TGTGCCAGTAGTATAAGGGCGGGGGAAGGCTACACCTTC. Looking up the rest from reference TRBV19 and TRBJ1-2 gives the full variable domain: DGGITQSPKYLFRKEGQNVTLSCEQNLNHDAMYWYRQDPGQGLRLIYYSQIVNDFQKGDIAEGYSVSREKKESFPLTVTSAQKNPTAFYLCASSIRAGEGYTFGSGTRLTVV.

This chain connects TRBV5-6 to TRBJ1-2, with 11 bases matching TRBD1. CDR3 size: 16 residues. The V segment lost 1 base and the J segment 2 bases; nucleotides outside the gene matches: 4. Germline CDR1 is SGHDT and CDR2 is YYEEEE. The CDR3 protein is CASSLPGQGENYGYTF. For the CDR3, the DNA is TGTGCCAGCAGCTTGCCGGGACAGGGGGAGAACTATGGCTACACCTTC.

CDR3 bases: TGCGCCAGCAGCTATGGGACAGGGGATCAGCCCCAGCATTTT. It encodes CASSYGTGDQPQHF. The chain joins TRBV5-1 to TRBJ1-5; 10 nucleotides align to TRBD1. The CDR3 loop spans 14 amino acids. Per the germline V gene, CDR1 is SGHRS and CDR2 is YFSETQ. J lost 5 bases, V lost 3 bases, and 2 bases had no gene match.

CDR3 nucleotides: TGCGCCAGCAGCTTGAGGCCTAGCGTAAACAATGAGCAGTTCTTC. This codes for CASSLRPSVNNEQFF. The chain combines TRBV5-1 with TRBJ2-1, with TRBD2 as a possible D gene (6 bases). Germline V gene lookup returns CDR1 SGHRS and CDR2 YFSETQ. With 1 base removed from V and 5 bases from J, the gap between germline ends came to 13 bases. This CDR3 has 15 amino acids.